This record concerns one T cell receptor (beta chain) sequence. This entry belongs to a study of radiotherapy plus CTLA-4 blockade in lung cancer. About the research overall: Objective responses were recorded in 15% to 20% of patients, with disease control recorded in 31%.

Some clones are missing from TCRdb's copy, which holds only in-frame ones; the method was immunoSEQ multiplex PCR. The table shows about 51,000 clones, with around 75% occurring only once. The TCR sequence derives from a human donor with non-small cell lung cancer who had a complete response to radiotherapy plus ipilimumab. This specimen was peripheral blood, taken from a patient treated with radiotherapy plus ipilimumab.

The CDR3, as DNA: TGTGCCACCAGCAGAGGTCGGGGGGCAAGCAATCAGCCCCAGCATTTT. Encoded protein: CATSRGRGASNQPQHF. V and J are TRBV15 and TRBJ1-5, with D maybe TRBD1 (6 bases). CDR3 length: 16 residues. In germline, CDR1 is LNHNV, CDR2 YYDKDF (reference sequence). The V and J ends lost 1 base and 1 base respectively, with 11 bases between them.